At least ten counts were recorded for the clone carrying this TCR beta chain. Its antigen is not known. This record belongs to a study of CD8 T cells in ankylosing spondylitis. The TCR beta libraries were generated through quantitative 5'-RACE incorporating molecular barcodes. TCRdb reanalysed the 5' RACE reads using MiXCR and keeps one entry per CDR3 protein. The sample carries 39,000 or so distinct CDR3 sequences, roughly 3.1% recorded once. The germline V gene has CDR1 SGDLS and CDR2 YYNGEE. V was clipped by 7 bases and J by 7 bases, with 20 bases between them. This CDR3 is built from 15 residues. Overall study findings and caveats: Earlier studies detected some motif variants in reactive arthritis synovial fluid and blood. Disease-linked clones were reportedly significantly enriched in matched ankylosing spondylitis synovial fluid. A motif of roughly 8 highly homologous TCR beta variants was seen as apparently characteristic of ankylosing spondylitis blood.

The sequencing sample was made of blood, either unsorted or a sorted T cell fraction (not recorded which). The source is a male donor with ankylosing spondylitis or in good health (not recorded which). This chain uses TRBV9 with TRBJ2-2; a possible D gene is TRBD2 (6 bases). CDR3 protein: CASSPGRTGVGELFF. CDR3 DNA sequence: TGTGCCAGCTCCCCGGGGAGGACGGGAGTCGGGGAGCTGTTTTTT.